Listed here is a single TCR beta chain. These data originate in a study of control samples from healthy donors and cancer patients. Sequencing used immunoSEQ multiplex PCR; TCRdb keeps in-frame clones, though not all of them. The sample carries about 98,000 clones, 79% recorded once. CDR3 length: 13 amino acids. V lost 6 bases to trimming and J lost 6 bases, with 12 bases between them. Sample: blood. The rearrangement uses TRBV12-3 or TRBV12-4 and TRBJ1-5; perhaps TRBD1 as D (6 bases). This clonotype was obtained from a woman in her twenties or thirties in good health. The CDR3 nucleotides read TGTGCCAGCAGCAACAGGGTCCGTCAGCCCCAGCATTTT. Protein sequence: CASSNRVRQPQHF.